At least ten counts were recorded for the clone carrying this T cell receptor beta chain. These data belong to a study of patients and donors after allogeneic stem cell transplantation. In TCRdb, the RT-PCR reads were re-called with MiXCR into one record per CDR3 protein. In the table there are hundreds of thousands of distinct CDR3 sequences, 16% of which are singletons. The V segment lost 3 bases and the J segment 1 base; nucleotides outside the gene matches: 4. Germline CDR1 and CDR2: SGHVS and FNYEAQ. This CDR3 is built from 15 residues. Sequencing input: blood, either unsorted or a sorted T cell fraction (not recorded which). The chain uses TRBV7-6 and TRBJ2-7, with 9 bases lining up with TRBD2. This sequence was found in a human donor who was either an allogeneic HSCT recipient or a stem cell or donor lymphocyte infusion donor (not recorded which). It is not recorded whose cells these are; they may come from a transplant donor. This CDR3 reads CASSFGLAGSYEQYF. In DNA, the CDR3 is TGTGCCAGCAGCTTCGGTCTAGCGGGGTCCTACGAGCAGTACTTC.